This record looks at one T cell receptor beta chain sequence and its context. Its recognized antigen is unknown. No much larger clone is present one base from it, and per-base qualities are unavailable. CDR1 and CDR2 are drawn from the germline V gene: MNHEY, SVGEGT. Spanning cysteine to phenylalanine, the CDR3 consists of 12 amino acids. The kept DNA is CDR3 alone, 36 bases in frame from the first base. V ends up 8 bases short and J 9 bases short, with an unmatched junction base count of 3. TCR cDNA was synthesized by 5'RACE template switching, which introduced a universal primer site and unique molecular identifiers. cDNA synthesis was primed from both the TCR alpha and TCR beta constant segments. Library amplification used two PCR steps, and the second PCR step added sample barcodes and sequencing adapters. Sequencing of libraries was done on Illumina HiSeq 2500 (2x100 bp) or NovaSeq (2x150 bp). Processing in the source paper ran as follows. MIGEC handled demultiplexing of reads and collapsing into UMI consensus sequences, while MiXCR performed V(D)J alignment. Clonotypes responding to the vaccine were identified with edgeR on replicate PBMC samples, with the criteria of FDR below 0.01 and a log2 fold change above 5 up to day 15. CD4 or CD8 identity was assigned to each bulk clonotype according to whether the clonotype was present at higher abundance in the sequenced CD4 repertoire or the sequenced CD8 repertoire. Through fastp at Q25 and MiXCR, TCRdb rebuilt clones from the public reads, retaining in-frame beta chains. Rows with one shared CDR3 protein collapse into an entry with the most common genes and DNA. V and J calls and clone size were set by TCRdb, not the authors. The sample contains 510,000 or so distinct CDR3 sequences, 15% to 20% of them found a single time. The ten largest make up approximately 15% of the sample.

The data belong to a study of T cells after yellow fever vaccination (dated by TCRdb to between 2019 and 2020). About the full investigation: The SMART-Seq v4 Ultra Low Input RNA kit was used to prepare libraries from fractions with low cell numbers. To follow T-cell clones before and after both primary and booster YFV17D yellow fever vaccination, bulk TCR alpha and beta repertoires underwent longitudinal sequencing. Two healthy male donors, one aged 18 to 30 and one aged 30 to 39 years, were included in the cohort. Blood was drawn at multiple timepoints before and after primary and secondary immunization, with bulk PBMC replicates and cell subsets isolated.

General conclusions and limits of the study: A small share of clonotypes was detected in both CD4 and CD8 compartments, with the overlap likely arising from convergent recombination. Because abundant contaminating clonotypes from the bulk population could be contained in FACS-sorted repertoires, computational filtering was required. Compared with the primary T-cell response, the secondary T-cell response was faster but weaker, reaching its peak on day 5 rather than on day 15. After the booster, most of the clones that had expanded following primary vaccination were detected again (about 95% of CD4 and roughly 90% of CD8), which suggests that memory was broadly maintained. Because the study included only two donors, the extent to which the findings can be generalized is limited.

The sample's treatment or condition label, decoded: live attenuated yellow fever vaccine strain. Two biological replicates of bulk PBMCs were collected at each blood-draw timepoint. A standard Ficoll-Paque protocol was used to isolate PBMCs from peripheral blood. TriZol was used to extract RNA from bulk PBMCs, CD4 and CD8 fractions, and dextramer-positive and dextramer-negative fractions. The specimen was PBMCs, collected 15 days after the yellow fever booster vaccination. The chain was built from TRBV6-2 or TRBV6-3 and TRBJ2-1; TRBD2 aligns with 11 central bases. The sequence came from a man younger than 45 who received the YFV17D yellow fever vaccine. The nucleotide sequence reads TGTGCCAGCGGAACTAGCGGGAGTGAGCAGTTCTTC. It is translated as CASGTSGSEQFF.